The clone carrying this T cell receptor (beta chain) was seen many times. Its antigen is as yet unknown. The sample originates from a study of T cells after posttransplantation cyclophosphamide. Overall study findings and caveats: Skin or GI-infiltrating T cells shared few TRB sequences with blood.

Generated by immunoSEQ multiplex PCR, the TCRdb table keeps only in-frame clones and is missing some. This sample carries under 40,000 clones and no singletons, and approximately 7.2% goes to the top ten. With 1 base clipped from V and 5 bases from J, the junction kept 11 bases outside the gene matches. The CDR3 spans 16 residues. In germline, CDR1 is KGHSH, CDR2 LQKENI. The sample taken for sequencing was PBMCs. The chain is built from TRBV18 and TRBJ2-7, with TRBD2 matching 7 bases. This clonotype originated in a woman aged 45 to 65 in good health and a related stem cell transplant donor. The CDR3 DNA sequence: TGTGCCAGCTCACCACAACTCGCGGGAGAGCGTCACGAGCAGTACTTC. It is translated as CASSPQLAGERHEQYF.